The T cell receptor beta chain under discussion was sequenced for a study of PD-1 blockade in classical Hodgkin lymphoma. This CDR3 spans 15 amino acids. Germline assignment: CDR1 SGHRS and CDR2 YFSETQ. The ends lost 4 bases at V and 5 bases at J; junction bases unmatched: 10. Study findings and constraints: Newly diagnosed patients were reported to start with lower TCR diversity than healthy donors. Similar baseline diversity was found in complete responders and newly diagnosed patients.

No patient escaped relapse after autologous stem cell transplantation, and brentuximab vedotin exposure varied. Using immunoSEQ multiplex PCR, the repertoire was profiled, and TCRdb retains in-frame clones only, with some absent. The table records some 6,800 clones, roughly 80% of them present only once. As for this clone: Its target is not known.

This sample comprised peripheral blood mononuclear cells (PBMCs), obtained at baseline. The chain has TRBV5-1 and TRBJ2-7; 9 bases agree with TRBD2. The source is a human donor with classical Hodgkin lymphoma. DNA of the CDR3: TGCGCCAGCAGCACCCCGACTAGCGGTGCGCACGAGCAGTACTTC. This encodes CASSTPTSGAHEQYF. Complete variable domain (other parts from reference TRBV5-1 and TRBJ2-7): KAGVTQTPRYLIKTRGQQVTLSCSPISGHRSVSWYQQTPGQGLQFLFEYFSETQRNKGNFPGRFSGRQFSNSRSEMNVSTLELGDSALYLCASSTPTSGAHEQYFGPGTRLTVT.